This T cell receptor beta chain stems from a study of early T cells in non-severe SARS-CoV-2 infection. Across the whole study: Sequencing was performed on bulk RNA from unsorted whole blood, leaving chains unpaired.

Study results and caveats: Matching with VDJdb favored anti-spike CD8 responses (missing private and CD4 specificities).

The CDR3 extends over 14 amino acids. The V end was cut by 5 bases, the J end by 6 bases, with 17 bases between. Germline CDR1 reads MNHNY; CDR2 reads SVGAGI (reference sequence). Details on this clonotype: Its antigen is undetermined.

Attachment of unique molecular identifiers was made to individual cDNA molecules. TCRdb re-derived calls from the 5' RACE reads in MiXCR, one entry per CDR3 protein. The data hold about 64,000 distinct CDR3 sequences, with just under 5% observed a single time. Input material: whole blood. The chain carries TRBV6-6 and TRBJ2-7; a possible D gene is TRBD2 (6 bases). This sequence was found in an adult who was a healthcare worker with PCR-confirmed SARS-CoV-2 infection or an uninfected control (not recorded which). CDR3 bases: TGTGCCAGCAGTCCTCCCCTCCGGGACTCCGAGCAGTACTTC. This translates into CASSPPLRDSEQYF.